This T cell receptor (beta chain) was documented in a study of blood T cell repertoires in COVID-19. In the study overall: Acute and convalescent COVID-19 specimens originated in the United States, Italy and Spain. T cells, B-cell-depleted T cells, or PBMCs provided the cDNA or gDNA that served as material.

Per the study methods: For nucleated cells, counts were estimated from reference gene primer amplification. The table came from immunoSEQ multiplex PCR; TCRdb's copy has only in-frame clones and leaves some out. That table gives V, J and clone size, and the DNA gave D and trimming. The sample lists fewer than 250,000 clones, about 80% occurring once. Germline trimming cut 4 bases from V and 7 bases from J; bases unmatched to any gene: 6. This CDR3 comprises 15 residues. Germline V gene data show CDR1 as SGHTA and CDR2 as FQGNSA. This chain connects TRBV7-2 to TRBJ2-1; 11 bases line up with TRBD2. Sequencing was done on a sample of peripheral blood. The TCR originated in a woman older than 75 with acute or convalescent COVID-19. As DNA, the CDR3 is TGTGCCAGCAGCTCAGTGACTAGCGGGATGAATGAGCAGTTCTTC. Its translation is CASSSVTSGMNEQFF.